These 22 T cell receptor beta chains share one sample of origin, sequenced in a study of early T cells in non-severe SARS-CoV-2 infection. TCRdb recomputed calls from the 5' RACE reads with MiXCR, one row per CDR3 protein. In the table there are under 95,000 distinct CDR3 sequences, about 16% of which are singletons. Sequencing was carried out using whole blood. The receptors here all came from an adult who was a healthcare worker with PCR-confirmed SARS-CoV-2 infection or an uninfected control (not recorded which).

Only one count was recorded for this clonotype. V gene TRBV7-2 combines with J gene TRBJ2-3; TRBD2 might be the D (5 bases). Germline assignment: CDR1 SGHTA and CDR2 FQGNSA. This CDR3 spans 14 amino acids. Trimming cost V 6 bases and J 4 bases, with 14 bases left between them. DNA of the CDR3: TGTGCCAGCAGATCGACTGAGGGCGCAGATACGCAGTATTTT. Its protein product is CASRSTEGADTQYF. The full variable domain, rest sourced from reference TRBV7-2 and TRBJ2-3, is GAGVSQSPSNKVTEKGKDVELRCDPISGHTALYWYRQSLGQGLEFLIYFQGNSAPDKSGLPSDRFSAERTGGSVSTLTIQRTQQEDSAVYLCASRSTEGADTQYFGPGTRLTVL.

V gene TRBV5-1 combines with J gene TRBJ2-1; D ambiguous. The CDR3 spans 12 residues. Trimming pared 1 base from V and 6 bases from J, leaving 5 bases between. Germline values: CDR1 SGHRS, CDR2 YFSETQ. The DNA of the CDR3 is TGCGCCAGCAGCTTGAATCGCAATGAGCAGTTCTTC. Translating gives CASSLNRNEQFF.

In its sample, this clonotype was seen once. This chain links TRBV6-5 with TRBJ2-2; D is possibly TRBD2 (5 bases). This CDR3 is built from 17 residues. V was clipped by 7 bases and J by 6 bases, with 24 bases between them. Looked up from germline, CDR1 is MNHEY and CDR2 is SVGAGI. The CDR3: CASKRDSVQGLPGELFF. The CDR3 coding sequence is TGTGCCAGCAAGAGGGATAGCGTTCAAGGCCTCCCCGGGGAGCTGTTTTTT.

This clonotype was observed a few times. The gene calls are TRBV5-5 and TRBJ1-2, with D possibly TRBD1 on 6 matching bases. Trimming took 2 bases from V and 4 from J, leaving 15 bases between them. CDR1 is SGHKS and CDR2 is YYEKEE in the germline V gene (reference sequence). This CDR3 is 15 amino acids long. This CDR3 reads CASSFAPGGVYGYTF. CDR3 nucleotides: TGTGCCAGCAGCTTTGCTCCGGGGGGCGTCTATGGCTACACCTTC.

J is TRBJ2-3 and V is TRBV20-1; TRBD2 matches at 10 bases. In germline, CDR1 is DFQATT, CDR2 SNEGSKA (reference sequence). The CDR3 is 17 amino acids. V gave up 6 bases and J gave up 1 base; unmatched junction bases: 13. CDR3 protein: CSAVASGRKGGTDTQYF. The CDR3 DNA reads TGCAGTGCAGTAGCTAGCGGGAGAAAGGGGGGCACAGATACGCAGTATTTT.

Many counts were recorded for this clonotype. This CDR3 is CASSVLAGGNNEQFF. Here the CDR3 DNA reads TGTGCCAGCAGTGTTCTAGCGGGAGGGAACAATGAGCAGTTCTTC. The chain has TRBV2 and TRBJ2-1; TRBD2 agrees at 12 bases. The J segment lost 5 bases and the V segment lost 4 bases, leaving 3 bases of the junction unmatched. This CDR3 comprises 15 residues. In germline, CDR1 is SNHLY, CDR2 FYNNEI.

V usage is TRBV20-1 and J usage is TRBJ2-1; D unclear. Per the germline V gene, CDR1 is DFQATT and CDR2 is SNEGSKA (reference sequence). V gave up 1 base and J gave up 5 bases, with 21 bases separating them. The CDR3 runs 17 residues. The CDR3 protein is CSARARGSWPTNNEQFF. CDR3 DNA sequence: TGCAGTGCTAGAGCACGCGGAAGCTGGCCCACAAACAATGAGCAGTTCTTC.

This clonotype appeared a few times. The chain has TRBV28 and TRBJ2-1; 8 bases match TRBD2. Germline CDR1 MDHEN, CDR2 SYDVKM. This CDR3 is built from 15 residues. V was pared by 7 bases and J by 9 bases, with 14 bases of the junction left unmatched. Here the CDR3 DNA reads TGTGCCAGCACCCCCGCCGGGGGGGCGGGGGGTGAGCAGTTCTTC. This sequence encodes CASTPAGGAGGEQFF.

V gene TRBV2 combines with J gene TRBJ2-7; no clear D gene. The V and J ends lost 5 bases and 3 bases respectively, with 8 bases between them. Germline V gene lookup returns CDR1 SNHLY and CDR2 FYNNEI. The CDR3 contains 12 residues. CDR3 protein: CASSTTLYEQYF. The CDR3 coding sequence is TGTGCCAGCAGTACGACTCTCTACGAGCAGTACTTC.

This clonotype was seen a few times. The CDR3 bases are TGCGCCAGCAGCTTGCGGGCGGCGGGACCCACCGGGGAGCTGTTTTTT. This translates into CASSLRAAGPTGELFF. This sequence joins TRBV5-1 and TRBJ2-2; maybe TRBD2 (6 bases). Germline V gene lookup returns CDR1 SGHRS and CDR2 YFSETQ. V lost 1 base, J lost 4 bases, and 14 bases lay in between. The CDR3 runs to 16 residues.

The sample holds a few counts of this clonotype. This chain connects TRBV28 to TRBJ1-2, with unresolved D. This CDR3 is 12 amino acids long. Trimming stripped 4 bases from V and 4 bases from J, with 7 bases between. Germline V gene sequence: CDR1 MDHEN, CDR2 SYDVKM. DNA for the CDR3: TGTGCCAGCAGTTGGGCACGCTATGGCTACACCTTC. This sequence encodes CASSWARYGYTF.

V gene TRBV27 combines with J gene TRBJ2-7; possibly TRBD1 for D (5 bases). In germline, CDR1 is MNHEY, CDR2 SMNVEV (reference sequence). Trimming removed 5 bases from V and 0 bases from J, with 14 bases in between. The length of the CDR3 is 15 residues. In DNA form, the CDR3 reads TGTGCCAGCAGTCCAATCCCCGACAGCTCCTACGAGCAGTACTTC. Its protein product is CASSPIPDSSYEQYF.

The chain uses TRBV11-2 and TRBJ2-5; TRBD1 matches 9 bases. Unmatched junction bases numbered 9, after V lost 3 bases and J lost 4 bases. Germline CDR1 and CDR2: SGHAT and FQNNGV. The CDR3 has 16 amino acids. CDR3 bases: TGTGCCAGCAGCTTCAAAATACAGGGGGCGCGAGAGACCCAGTACTTC. This codes for CASSFKIQGARETQYF. Combining the CDR3 with reference TRBV11-2 and TRBJ2-5 gives the whole variable domain EAGVAQSPRYKIIEKRQSVAFWCNPISGHATLYWYQQILGQGPKLLIQFQNNGVVDDSQLPKDRFSAERLKGVDSTLKIQPAKLEDSAVYLCASSFKIQGARETQYFGPGTRLLVL.

As regards this clonotype: Given a much more abundant clone one base away, this may be a read error. The chain has TRBV2 and TRBJ1-6, with D maybe TRBD1 (5 bases). The CDR3 covers 12 residues. CDR1 and CDR2 (germline): SNHLY, FYNNEI. V lost 7 bases to trimming and J lost 13 bases, with 14 bases between them. The DNA of the CDR3 is TGTGCCAGCACGTGGGGGTTTGGGCCCCTCCACTTT. Its translation is CASTWGFGPLHF.

This clonotype was seen a few times. The J gene is TRBJ2-3, the V gene TRBV7-9; TRBD1 matches at 10 bases. V lost 4 bases, J lost 6 bases, and 7 bases stayed unmatched. Germline lookup yields CDR1 SEHNR and CDR2 FQNEAQ (reference sequence). This CDR3 contains 15 residues. CDR3 nucleotide sequence: TGTGCCAGCAGCTCATGGACAGGGGGACGTGATACGCAGTATTTT. Translating it yields CASSSWTGGRDTQYF.

This clonotype has ten or more counts. The chain joins TRBV11-2 to TRBJ2-7; D possibly uses TRBD1 or TRBD2 (5 bases each). The ends were cut back, 3 bases at V and 0 bases at J, with 12 bases in the middle. Germline loops: CDR1 SGHAT, CDR2 FQNNGV. The CDR3 extends over 15 amino acids. The CDR3: CASSLGRGLSYEQYF. For the CDR3, the DNA is TGTGCCAGCAGCTTGGGACGAGGCCTCTCCTACGAGCAGTACTTC. The variable domain in full, completed from reference TRBV11-2 and TRBJ2-7, reads EAGVAQSPRYKIIEKRQSVAFWCNPISGHATLYWYQQILGQGPKLLIQFQNNGVVDDSQLPKDRFSAERLKGVDSTLKIQPAKLEDSAVYLCASSLGRGLSYEQYFGPGTRLTVT.

In this sample, this clonotype turned up many times. This chain links TRBV11-2 with TRBJ2-3, with D hard to call. Trimming pared 0 bases from V and 2 bases from J, leaving 9 bases between. The CDR3 contains 15 residues. In germline, CDR1 is SGHAT, CDR2 FQNNGV. CDR3 DNA sequence: TGTGCCAGCAGCTTAGACAGGTGGATCACAGATACGCAGTATTTT. Protein product: CASSLDRWITDTQYF.

The rearrangement links TRBV11-2 to TRBJ1-1; D uncertain. V shed 5 bases and J shed 0 bases, with 7 bases lying between them. There are 13 residues in the CDR3. Germline lookup yields CDR1 SGHAT and CDR2 FQNNGV. The CDR3 loop reads CASSTAMNTEAFF. The CDR3 region has the DNA TGTGCCAGCAGCACAGCCATGAACACTGAAGCTTTCTTT.

This clonotype came up many times. The chain links TRBV2 to TRBJ2-1; D may be TRBD2 (5 bases). Germline V gives CDR1 SNHLY, CDR2 FYNNEI. The CDR3 is 12 amino acids. Trimming cost V 8 bases and J 3 bases, with 8 bases left between them. The CDR3 DNA reads TGTGCCAGCGGACTGAACTACAATGAGCAGTTCTTC. This sequence encodes CASGLNYNEQFF.

Ten or more counts support this clonotype. As DNA, the CDR3 is TGCGCCAGCACCAAGGATAATGAAAAACTGTTTTTT. Its protein is CASTKDNEKLFF. The V call is TRBV5-1, the J call TRBJ1-4, with D uncertain. The CDR3 runs 12 residues. Trimming left V 6 bases short and J 4 bases short, with 7 bases between. In germline, CDR1 is SGHRS, CDR2 YFSETQ. Full variable domain (rest looked up from reference TRBV5-1 and TRBJ1-4): KAGVTQTPRYLIKTRGQQVTLSCSPISGHRSVSWYQQTPGQGLQFLFEYFSETQRNKGNFPGRFSGRQFSNSRSEMNVSTLELGDSALYLCASTKDNEKLFFGSGTQLSVL.

The chain has TRBV20-1 and TRBJ2-5; D not certain. The V gene's germline CDR1 is DFQATT and CDR2 SNEGSKA (reference sequence). The CDR3 is made up of 13 amino acids. The V end lost 3 bases, the J end lost 0 bases, and 8 bases lay between the germline ends. CDR3 region: CSAREVNQETQYF. The CDR3 DNA is TGCAGTGCTAGGGAAGTCAACCAAGAGACCCAGTACTTC.

This clonotype occurred a few times. The chain combines TRBV18 with TRBJ1-5, with TRBD1 as a possible D gene (5 bases). This CDR3 has 13 residues. Trimming removed 0 bases at V and 6 bases at J, with 6 bases between. The germline V gene has CDR1 KGHSH and CDR2 LQKENI. In nucleotides, the CDR3 is TGTGCCAGCTCACCACCAGGGGCTCAGCCCCAGCATTTT. Residues: CASSPPGAQPQHF.